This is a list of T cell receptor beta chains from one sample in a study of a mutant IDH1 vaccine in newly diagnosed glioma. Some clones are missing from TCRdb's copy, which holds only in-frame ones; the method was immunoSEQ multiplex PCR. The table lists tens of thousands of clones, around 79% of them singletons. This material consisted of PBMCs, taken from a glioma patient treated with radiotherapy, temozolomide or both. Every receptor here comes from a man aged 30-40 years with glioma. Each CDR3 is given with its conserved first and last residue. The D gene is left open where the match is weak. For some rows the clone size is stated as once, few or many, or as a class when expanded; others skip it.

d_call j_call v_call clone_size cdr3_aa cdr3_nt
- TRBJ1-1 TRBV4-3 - CASSQEIGDGTEAFF TGCGCCAGCAGCCAAGAAATAGGGGACGGAACCGAGGCTTTCTTT
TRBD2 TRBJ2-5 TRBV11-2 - CASSPGTSGYQETQYF TGTGCCAGCAGCCCCGGGACTAGCGGATACCAAGAGACCCAGTACTTC
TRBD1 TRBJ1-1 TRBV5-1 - CASSLPGGEVTEAFF TGCGCCAGCAGCTTGCCAGGGGGCGAGGTCACTGAAGCTTTCTTT
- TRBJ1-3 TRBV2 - CAGRGIGNTIYF TGTGCCGGCCGGGGCATTGGAAACACCATATATTTT
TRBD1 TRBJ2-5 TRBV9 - CASSEFTGGQETQYF TGTGCCAGCAGCGAGTTTACAGGGGGACAAGAGACCCAGTACTTC
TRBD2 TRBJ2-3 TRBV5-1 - CASSMGLAGGPVGINTQYF TGCGCCAGCAGCATGGGACTAGCGGGAGGCCCCGTTGGCATTAATACGCAGTATTTT
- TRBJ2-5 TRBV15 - CATSRDISQETQYF TGTGCCACCAGCAGAGATATCAGCCAAGAGACCCAGTACTTC
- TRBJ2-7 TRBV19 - CASSIDEQGGPYEQYF TGTGCCAGTAGTATAGATGAACAGGGAGGGCCCTACGAGCAGTACTTC
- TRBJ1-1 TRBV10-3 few CAISESLDMANTEAFF TGTGCCATCAGTGAGTCCCTGGACATGGCGAACACTGAAGCTTTCTTT
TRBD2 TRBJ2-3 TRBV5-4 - CASSRSTSGDTQYF TGTGCCAGCAGCAGGTCGACTAGCGGAGATACGCAGTATTTT
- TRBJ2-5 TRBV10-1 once CASSEGQASGETQYF TGCGCCAGCAGTGAGGGGCAGGCCTCGGGAGAGACCCAGTACTTC
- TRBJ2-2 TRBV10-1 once CASRETAGELFF TGCGCCAGCAGGGAAACCGCCGGGGAGCTGTTTTTT
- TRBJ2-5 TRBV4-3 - CASSQARLDPYKTQYF TGCGCCAGCAGCCAAGCCAGACTAGACCCCTATAAGACCCAGTACTTC
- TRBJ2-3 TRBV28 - CASSLVPLGTQYF TGTGCCAGCAGTTTGGTCCCCCTAGGTACGCAGTATTTT
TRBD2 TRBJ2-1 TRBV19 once CASSIQRENNEQFF TGTGCCAGTAGTATACAGCGGGAGAACAATGAGCAGTTCTTC
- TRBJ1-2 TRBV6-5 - CAASTTVVGDYGYTF TGTGCCGCCAGCACCACAGTTGTGGGGGACTATGGCTACACCTTC
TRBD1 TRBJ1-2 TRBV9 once CASSVETGALAWYGYTF TGTGCCAGCAGCGTAGAGACAGGGGCGTTAGCCTGGTATGGCTACACCTTC
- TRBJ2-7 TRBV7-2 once CASSLGVGREQYF TGTGCCAGCAGCTTAGGCGTGGGCAGGGAGCAGTACTTC
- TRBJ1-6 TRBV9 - CASSVDLAYNSPLHF TGTGCCAGCAGCGTAGATCTAGCTTATAATTCACCCCTCCACTTT
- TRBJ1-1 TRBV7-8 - CASSLARTNTEAFF TGTGCCAGCAGCTTAGCACGGACGAACACTGAAGCTTTCTTT
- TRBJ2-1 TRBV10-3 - CATHTEDTNEQFF TGTGCCACCCACACCGAGGACACCAATGAGCAGTTCTTC
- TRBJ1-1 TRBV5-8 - CASSLRDEAFF TGTGCCAGCAGCTTGAGGGATGAAGCTTTCTTT
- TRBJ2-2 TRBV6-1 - CASNLRTGELFF TGTGCCAGCAATCTGAGAACCGGGGAGCTGTTTTTT
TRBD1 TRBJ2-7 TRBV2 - CASSSGTGDYEQYF TGTGCCAGCAGTTCCGGGACAGGAGACTACGAGCAGTACTTC
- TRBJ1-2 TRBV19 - CASSIVSATFGYTF TGTGCCAGTAGTATAGTCTCGGCCACCTTTGGCTACACCTTC
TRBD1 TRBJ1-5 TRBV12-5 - CASGLVPTGGEDCQPQHF TGTGCTAGTGGTTTGGTACCTACAGGGGGCGAGGACTGTCAGCCCCAGCATTTT
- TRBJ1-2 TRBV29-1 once CSVEDLDRAGYGYTF TGCAGCGTTGAAGATCTGGACCGTGCGGGGTATGGCTACACCTTC
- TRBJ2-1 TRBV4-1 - CASSRKIPGSLVNEQFF TGCGCCAGCAGCCGCAAGATACCAGGGAGCCTCGTTAATGAGCAGTTCTTC
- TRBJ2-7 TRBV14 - CASSQLLSYEQYF TGTGCCAGCAGCCAATTGCTGTCCTACGAGCAGTACTTC
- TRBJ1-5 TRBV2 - CASSEGTVYYSNQPQHF TGTGCCAGCAGTGAAGGGACAGTTTATTATAGCAATCAGCCCCAGCATTTT
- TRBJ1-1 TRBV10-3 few CAISETYTEAFF TGTGCCATCAGTGAAACCTACACTGAAGCTTTCTTT
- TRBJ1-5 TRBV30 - CACDGGADQPQHF TGTGCCTGTGATGGGGGCGCAGATCAGCCCCAGCATTTT
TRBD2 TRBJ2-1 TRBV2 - CASGGLAGSINEQFF TGTGCCAGCGGCGGACTAGCGGGTTCCATCAATGAGCAGTTCTTC
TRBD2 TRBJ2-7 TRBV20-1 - CSASTSLEQYF TGCAGTGCTTCGACTAGCCTCGAGCAGTACTTC
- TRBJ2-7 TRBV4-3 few CASSQERGGRSYEQYF TGCGCCAGCAGCCAAGAAAGAGGGGGGAGATCCTACGAGCAGTACTTC